This T cell receptor beta chain was retrieved from a study of blood T cell repertoires in COVID-19. Study-wide background: PBMCs, B-cell-depleted T cells, or T cells provided the cDNA or gDNA that made up the material.

Profiled with immunoSEQ multiplex PCR; TCRdb holds only in-frame clones, not every one. The sample yields more than 150,000 clones, about 87% seen once. Seattle participants joined during active infection and were tracked over time. Germline assignment: CDR1 DFQATT and CDR2 SNEGSKA (reference sequence). J was trimmed by 3 bases and V by 6 bases; bases with no gene match: 9. CDR3 size: 14 residues. The chain uses TRBV20-1 and TRBJ2-5; 8 positions match TRBD2. This TCR was recovered from a man in his fifties or sixties with COVID-19, enrolled during active disease. The sequenced material came from peripheral blood. The CDR3 nucleotides are TGCAGTGCAAGTCCCGGGACTAGAGAAGAGACCCAGTACTTC. This encodes CSASPGTREETQYF.